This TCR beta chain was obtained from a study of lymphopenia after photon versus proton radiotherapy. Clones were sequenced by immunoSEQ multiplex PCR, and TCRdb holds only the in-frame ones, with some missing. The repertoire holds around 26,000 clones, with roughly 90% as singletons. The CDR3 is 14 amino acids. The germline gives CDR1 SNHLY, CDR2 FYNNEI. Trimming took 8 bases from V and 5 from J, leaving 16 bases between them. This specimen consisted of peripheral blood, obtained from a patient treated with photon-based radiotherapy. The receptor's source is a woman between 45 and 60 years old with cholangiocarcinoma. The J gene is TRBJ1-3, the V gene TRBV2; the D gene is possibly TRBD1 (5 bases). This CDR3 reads CASGYPGGRNTIYF. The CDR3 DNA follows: TGTGCCAGCGGATATCCGGGGGGTAGAAACACCATATATTTT.